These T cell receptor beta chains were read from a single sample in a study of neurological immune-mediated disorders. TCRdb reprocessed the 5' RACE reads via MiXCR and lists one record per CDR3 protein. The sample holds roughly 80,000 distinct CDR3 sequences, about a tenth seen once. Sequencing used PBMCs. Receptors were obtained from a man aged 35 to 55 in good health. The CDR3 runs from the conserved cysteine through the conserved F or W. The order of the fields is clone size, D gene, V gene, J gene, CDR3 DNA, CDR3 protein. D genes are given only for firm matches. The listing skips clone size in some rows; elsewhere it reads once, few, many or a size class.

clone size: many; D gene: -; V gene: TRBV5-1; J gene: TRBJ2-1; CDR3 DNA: TGCGCCAGCAGCTGGGACACTCAATCCTACAATGAGCAGTTCTTC; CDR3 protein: CASSWDTQSYNEQFF
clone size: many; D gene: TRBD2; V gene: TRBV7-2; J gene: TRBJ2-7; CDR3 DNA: TGTGCCAGCAGCTTCGGACTAGCGGGGGGGCCGGGCGAGCAGTACTTC; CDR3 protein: CASSFGLAGGPGEQYF
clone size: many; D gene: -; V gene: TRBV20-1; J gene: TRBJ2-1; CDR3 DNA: TGCAGTGCTAGGAGGGGGTCTCCCTACAATGAGCAGTTCTTC; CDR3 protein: CSARRGSPYNEQFF
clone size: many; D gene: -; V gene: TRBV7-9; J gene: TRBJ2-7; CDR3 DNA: TGTGCCAGCAGCTTGGGGACCCCCTACGAGCAGTACTTC; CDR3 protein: CASSLGTPYEQYF
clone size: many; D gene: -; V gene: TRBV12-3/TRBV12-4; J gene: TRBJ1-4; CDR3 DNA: TGTGCCAGCAGGCGTACAGGCGGAACTAATGAAAAACTGTTTTTT; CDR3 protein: CASRRTGGTNEKLFF
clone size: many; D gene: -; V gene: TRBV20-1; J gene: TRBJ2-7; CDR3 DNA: TGCAGTGGGTGGTTAGCGGAGGGTGAGCAGTACTTC; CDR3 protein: CSGWLAEGEQYF
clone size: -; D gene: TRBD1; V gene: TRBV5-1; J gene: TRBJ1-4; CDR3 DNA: TGCGCCAGCAGCCCATCCCCCGGGACAGGGGTCATGGAACTGTTTTTT; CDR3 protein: CASSPSPGTGVMELFF
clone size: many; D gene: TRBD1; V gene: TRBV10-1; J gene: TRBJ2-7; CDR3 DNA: TGCGCCAGCAGTGAGACAGGGGAAGGGTACGAGCAGTACTTC; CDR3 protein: CASSETGEGYEQYF
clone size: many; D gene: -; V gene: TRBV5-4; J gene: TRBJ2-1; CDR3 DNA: TGTGCCAGCAGCAGAATCCCGGGGGCCGCGGGCGATGAGCAGTTCTTC; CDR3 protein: CASSRIPGAAGDEQFF
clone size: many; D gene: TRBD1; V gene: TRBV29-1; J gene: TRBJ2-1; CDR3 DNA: TGCAGCGCCAGACAGGGGACTGAGCAGTTCTTC; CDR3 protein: CSARQGTEQFF
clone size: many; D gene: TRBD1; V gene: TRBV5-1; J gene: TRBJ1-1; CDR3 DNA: TGCGCCAGCAGCAACCAATTAGGGGGCGCGGGGAACACTGAAGCTTTCTTT; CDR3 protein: CASSNQLGGAGNTEAFF
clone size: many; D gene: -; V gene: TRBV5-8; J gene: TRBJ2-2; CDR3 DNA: TGTGCCAGCAGCAGGGGACTCGTCACCGGGGAGCTGTTTTTT; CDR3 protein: CASSRGLVTGELFF
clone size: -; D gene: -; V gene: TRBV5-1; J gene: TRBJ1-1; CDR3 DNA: TGCGCCTGCAGCTCTGGGGGAGGGTCCACTGAAGCTTTCTTT; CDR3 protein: CACSSGGGSTEAFF
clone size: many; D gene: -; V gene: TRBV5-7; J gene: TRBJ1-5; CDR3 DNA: TGTGCCAGCAGCGAACCTAGGGGCGGCAATCAGCCCCAGCATTTT; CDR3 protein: CASSEPRGGNQPQHF